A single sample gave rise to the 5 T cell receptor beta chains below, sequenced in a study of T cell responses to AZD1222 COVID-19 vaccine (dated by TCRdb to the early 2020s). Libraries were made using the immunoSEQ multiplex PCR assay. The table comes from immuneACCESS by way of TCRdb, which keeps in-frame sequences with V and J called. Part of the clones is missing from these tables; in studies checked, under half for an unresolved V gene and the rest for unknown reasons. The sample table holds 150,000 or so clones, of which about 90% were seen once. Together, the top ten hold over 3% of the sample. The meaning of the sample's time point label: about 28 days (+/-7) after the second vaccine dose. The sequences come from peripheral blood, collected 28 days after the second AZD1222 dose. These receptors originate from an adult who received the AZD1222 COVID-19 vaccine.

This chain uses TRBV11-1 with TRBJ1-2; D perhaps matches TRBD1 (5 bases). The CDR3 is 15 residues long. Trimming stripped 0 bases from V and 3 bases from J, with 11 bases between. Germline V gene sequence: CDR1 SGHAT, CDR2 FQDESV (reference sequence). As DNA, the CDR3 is TGTGCCAGCAGCTTAGCTCGGAGGGGTGACTATGGCTACACCTTC. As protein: CASSLARRGDYGYTF.

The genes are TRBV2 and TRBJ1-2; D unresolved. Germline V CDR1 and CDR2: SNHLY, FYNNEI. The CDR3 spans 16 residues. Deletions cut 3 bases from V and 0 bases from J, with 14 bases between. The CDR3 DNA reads TGTGCCAGCAGTGACAAGGAAGTCCGAGCTAACTATGGCTACACCTTC. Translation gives CASSDKEVRANYGYTF.

For the CDR3, the DNA is TGTGCCAGCAGTTTGTCCCCGACAGGGTCACCCCTCCACTTT. It codes for CASSLSPTGSPLHF. The chain uses TRBV27 and TRBJ1-6; 7 positions agree with TRBD1. Germline CDR1 reads MNHEY; CDR2 reads SMNVEV (reference sequence). The V gene end was trimmed by 3 bases and the J gene end by 10 bases; junction bases not matched to a gene: 6. The CDR3 is made up of 14 amino acids.

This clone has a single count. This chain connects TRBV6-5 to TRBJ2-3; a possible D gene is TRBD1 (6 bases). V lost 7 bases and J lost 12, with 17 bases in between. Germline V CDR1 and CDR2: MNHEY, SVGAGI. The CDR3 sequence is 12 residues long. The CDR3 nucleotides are TGTGCCAGCACCACCGGGACATCTGACCAGTATTTT. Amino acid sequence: CASTTGTSDQYF.

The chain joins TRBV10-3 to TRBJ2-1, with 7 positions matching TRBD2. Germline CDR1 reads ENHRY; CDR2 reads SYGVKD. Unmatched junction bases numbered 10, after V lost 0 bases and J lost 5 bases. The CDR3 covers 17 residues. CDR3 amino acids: CAISESEASGDNNEQFF. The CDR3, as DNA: TGTGCCATCAGTGAGTCGGAAGCTAGCGGAGATAACAATGAGCAGTTCTTC.